This TCR beta chain emerged from a study of tumor-infiltrating lymphocytes in primary liver carcinoma. Background on the study: Tumor staging was T1-T3 N0M0; sizes spanned 4.2 to 10 cm across. Study-wide results and limits: Researchers found tumor-adjacent and tumor-blood pairs overlapped less than tumor region pairs.

Germline DNA was extracted alongside blood RNA, which was obtained from unsorted whole blood. With 4 bases removed from V and 1 base from J, the gap between germline ends came to 14 bases. CDR3 size: 15 residues. CDR1 and CDR2 from the germline V gene are MNHEY and SVGAGI. With 400 to 550 ng total RNA as template and a constant-region primer, TCR beta cDNA was made. Libraries for TCR beta were built through three nested multiplex PCR rounds, which together made up a slightly modified ARM-PCR procedure. TRBV1-TRBV30 forward primers and a C-beta reverse primer were used in the first two PCR rounds, which each ran for nine to ten cycles. In TCRdb, the multiplex PCR reads were re-called with MiXCR into one record per CDR3 protein. The table shows over 250,000 distinct CDR3 sequences, with approximately 54% occurring only once. On this clonotype itself: Antigen: not known.

The material sequenced was peripheral blood. The chain joins TRBV6-5 to TRBJ2-7; D not certain. The TCR sequence derives from a woman in her thirties with primary liver carcinoma and hepatitis B virus infection. CDR3 nucleotide sequence: TGTGCCAGCAGTTGCAAGGAGAGCAGTTCCTACGAGCAGTACTTC. It is translated as CASSCKESSSYEQYF.